The clone carrying this T cell receptor beta chain was found once. The protocol was immunoSEQ multiplex PCR, while the TCRdb copy is restricted to in-frame clones and leaves out a portion. The table records about 220,000 clones, 70% to 90% of them present only once. This record comes from a study of blood T cell repertoires in COVID-19. This TCR derives from a man younger than 45 who had recovered from COVID-19. Sequenced input: peripheral blood.

CDR3 sequence reads: CASSLHVYSRGTEAFF. CDR3 nucleotide sequence: TGTGCCAGCAGCCTCCACGTGTATTCACGAGGGACTGAAGCTTTCTTT. V and J are TRBV5-8 and TRBJ1-1, with D unclear. Germline loops: CDR1 SGHTS, CDR2 YDEGEE. Trimming left V 4 bases short and J 5 bases short, with 21 bases between. The CDR3 length is 16 residues.